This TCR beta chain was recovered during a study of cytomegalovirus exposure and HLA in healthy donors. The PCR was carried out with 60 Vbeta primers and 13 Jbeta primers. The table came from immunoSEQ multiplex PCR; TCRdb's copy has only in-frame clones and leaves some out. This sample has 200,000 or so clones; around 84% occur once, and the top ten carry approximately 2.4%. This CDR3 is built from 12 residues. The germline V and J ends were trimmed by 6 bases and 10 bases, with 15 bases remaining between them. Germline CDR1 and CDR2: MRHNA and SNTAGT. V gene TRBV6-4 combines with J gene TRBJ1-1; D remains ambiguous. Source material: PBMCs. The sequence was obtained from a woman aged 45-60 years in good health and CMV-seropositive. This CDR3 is CASSRDGLIAFF. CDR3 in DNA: TGTGCCAGCAGCCGAGACGGGTTGATAGCTTTCTTT.